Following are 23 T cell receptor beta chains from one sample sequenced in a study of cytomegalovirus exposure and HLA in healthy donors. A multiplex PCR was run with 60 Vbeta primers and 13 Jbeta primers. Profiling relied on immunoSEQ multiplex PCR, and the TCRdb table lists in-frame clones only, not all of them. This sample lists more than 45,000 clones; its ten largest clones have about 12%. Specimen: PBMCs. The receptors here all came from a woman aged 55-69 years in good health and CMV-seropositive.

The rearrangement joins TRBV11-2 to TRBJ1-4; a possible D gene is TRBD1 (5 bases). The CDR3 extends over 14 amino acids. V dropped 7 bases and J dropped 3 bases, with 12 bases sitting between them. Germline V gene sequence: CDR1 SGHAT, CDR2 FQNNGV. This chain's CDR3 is CASTGGLPNEKLFF. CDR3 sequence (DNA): TGTGCCAGCACCGGGGGGTTGCCTAATGAAAAACTGTTTTTT.

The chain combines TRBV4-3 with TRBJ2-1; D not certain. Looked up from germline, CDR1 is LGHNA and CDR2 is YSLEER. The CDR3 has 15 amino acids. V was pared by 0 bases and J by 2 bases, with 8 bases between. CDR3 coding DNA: TGCGCCAGCAGCCAAGACTGGGCACCCTACAATGAGCAGTTCTTC. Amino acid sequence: CASSQDWAPYNEQFF.

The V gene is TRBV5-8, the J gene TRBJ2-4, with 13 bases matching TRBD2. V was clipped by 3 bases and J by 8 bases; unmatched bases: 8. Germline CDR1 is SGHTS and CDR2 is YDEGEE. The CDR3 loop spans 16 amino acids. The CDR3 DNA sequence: TGTGCCAGCAGCTCGGGACTAGCGGGGCCTCAGGACATTCAGTACTTC. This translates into CASSSGLAGPQDIQYF.

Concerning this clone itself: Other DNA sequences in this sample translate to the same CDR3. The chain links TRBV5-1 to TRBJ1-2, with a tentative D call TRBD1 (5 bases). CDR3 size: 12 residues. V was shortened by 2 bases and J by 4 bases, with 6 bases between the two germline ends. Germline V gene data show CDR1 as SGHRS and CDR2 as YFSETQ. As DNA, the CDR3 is TGCGCCAGCAGCTTAGACAGCTATGGCTACACCTTC. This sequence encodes CASSLDSYGYTF.

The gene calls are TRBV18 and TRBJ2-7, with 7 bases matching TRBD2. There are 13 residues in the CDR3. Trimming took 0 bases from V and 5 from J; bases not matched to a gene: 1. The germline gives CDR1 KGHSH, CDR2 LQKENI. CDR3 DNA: TGTGCCAGCTCACCACCAGCGGGGAACGAGCAGTACTTC. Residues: CASSPPAGNEQYF.

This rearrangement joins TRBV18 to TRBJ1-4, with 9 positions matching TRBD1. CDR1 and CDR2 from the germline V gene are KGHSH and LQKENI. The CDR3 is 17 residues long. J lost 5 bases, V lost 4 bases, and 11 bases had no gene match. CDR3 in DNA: TGTGCCAGCTCACATGACGAGGGACAGGGCTTGAATGAAAAACTGTTTTTT. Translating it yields CASSHDEGQGLNEKLFF.

CDR3 region: CASRRTENTEAFF. In DNA form, the CDR3 reads TGTGCCAGCAGAAGGACAGAAAACACTGAAGCTTTCTTT. The chain employs TRBV25-1 and TRBJ1-1; weak D call: TRBD1 (6 bases). The CDR3 spans 13 residues. V was clipped by 6 bases and J by 2 bases, with 10 bases between them. The germline V gene has CDR1 MGHDK and CDR2 SYGVNS. Using reference TRBV25-1 and TRBJ1-1 for the parts outside the CDR3, the full variable domain is EADIYQTPRYLVIGTGKKITLECSQTMGHDKMYWYQQDPGMELHLIHYSYGVNSTEKGDLSSESTVSRIRTEHFPLTLESARPSHTSQYLCASRRTENTEAFFGQGTRLTVV.

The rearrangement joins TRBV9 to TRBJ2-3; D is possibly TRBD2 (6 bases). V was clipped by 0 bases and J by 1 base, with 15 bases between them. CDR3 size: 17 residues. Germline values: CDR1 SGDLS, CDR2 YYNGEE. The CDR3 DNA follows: TGTGCCAGCAGCGTAGCTTCAGGGTCTAGCGGCACAGATACGCAGTATTTT. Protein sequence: CASSVASGSSGTDTQYF.

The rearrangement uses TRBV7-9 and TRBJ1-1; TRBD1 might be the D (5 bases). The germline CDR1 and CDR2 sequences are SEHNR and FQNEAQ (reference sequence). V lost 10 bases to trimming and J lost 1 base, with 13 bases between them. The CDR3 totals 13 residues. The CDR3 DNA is TGTGCCACCCTCTCCCAGGGGAACACTGAAGCTTTCTTT. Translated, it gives CATLSQGNTEAFF.

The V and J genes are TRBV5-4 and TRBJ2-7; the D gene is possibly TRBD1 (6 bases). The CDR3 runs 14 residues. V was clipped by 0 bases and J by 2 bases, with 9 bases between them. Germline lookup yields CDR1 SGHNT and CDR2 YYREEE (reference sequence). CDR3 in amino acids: CASSLGTATYEQYF. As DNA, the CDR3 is TGTGCCAGCAGCTTGGGGACAGCAACCTACGAGCAGTACTTC.

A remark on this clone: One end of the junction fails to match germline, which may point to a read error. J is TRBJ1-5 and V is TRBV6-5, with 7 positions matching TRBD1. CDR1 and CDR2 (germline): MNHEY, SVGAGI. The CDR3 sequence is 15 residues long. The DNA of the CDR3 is TGTGCCAGCAAGAGTGGACAGGCCCACAATCAGCACCAGCATTTT. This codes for CASKSGQAHNQHQHF.

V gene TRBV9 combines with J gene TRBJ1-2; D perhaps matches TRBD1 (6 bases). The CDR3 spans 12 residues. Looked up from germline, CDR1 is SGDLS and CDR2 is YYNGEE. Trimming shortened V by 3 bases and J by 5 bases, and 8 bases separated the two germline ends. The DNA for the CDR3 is TGTGCCAGCAGCGAGGGGGAGTATGGCTACACCTTC. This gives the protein CASSEGEYGYTF.

The CDR3 spells CASRMTGNYEQYF. CDR3 in DNA: TGCGCCAGCAGAATGACAGGGAACTACGAGCAGTACTTC. The V and J genes are TRBV10-2 and TRBJ2-7; 7 bases fit TRBD1. The J segment lost 3 bases and the V segment lost 6 bases, leaving 5 bases of the junction unmatched. The CDR3 runs 13 residues. CDR1 and CDR2 from the germline V gene are WSHSY and SAAADI.

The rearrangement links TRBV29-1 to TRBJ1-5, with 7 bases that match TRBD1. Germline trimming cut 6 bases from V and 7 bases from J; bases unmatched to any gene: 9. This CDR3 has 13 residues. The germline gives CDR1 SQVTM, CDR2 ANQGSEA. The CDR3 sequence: CSVQKGAGQPQHF. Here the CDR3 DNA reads TGCAGCGTCCAAAAGGGGGCCGGGCAGCCCCAGCATTTT.

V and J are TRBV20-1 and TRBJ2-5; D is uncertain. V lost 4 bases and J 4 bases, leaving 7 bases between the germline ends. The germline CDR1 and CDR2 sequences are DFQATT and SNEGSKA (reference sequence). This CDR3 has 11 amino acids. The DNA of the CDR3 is TGCAGTGCTATACATGGAGAGACCCAGTACTTC. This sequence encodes CSAIHGETQYF.

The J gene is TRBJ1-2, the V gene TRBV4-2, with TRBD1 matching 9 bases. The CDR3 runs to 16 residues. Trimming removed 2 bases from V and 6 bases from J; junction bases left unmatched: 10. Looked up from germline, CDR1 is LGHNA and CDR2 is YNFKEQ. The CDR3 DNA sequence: TGTGCCAGCAGCCAAAGAGATAGGACAGGGGAGGATGGCTACACCTTC. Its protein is CASSQRDRTGEDGYTF.

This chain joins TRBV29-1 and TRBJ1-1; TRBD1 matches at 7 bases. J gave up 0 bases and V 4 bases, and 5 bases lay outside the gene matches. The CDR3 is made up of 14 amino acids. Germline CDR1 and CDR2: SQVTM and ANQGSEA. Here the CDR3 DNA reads TGCAGCGTTGTCCGAACAGGGGTGAACACTGAAGCTTTCTTT. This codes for CSVVRTGVNTEAFF.

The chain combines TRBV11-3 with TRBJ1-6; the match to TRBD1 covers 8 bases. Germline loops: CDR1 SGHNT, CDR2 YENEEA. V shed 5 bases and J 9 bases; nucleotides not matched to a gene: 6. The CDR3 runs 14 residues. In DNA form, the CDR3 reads TGTGCCAGCAGCACCTCAGGGGGCTCTTCACCCCTCCACTTT. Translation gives CASSTSGGSSPLHF.

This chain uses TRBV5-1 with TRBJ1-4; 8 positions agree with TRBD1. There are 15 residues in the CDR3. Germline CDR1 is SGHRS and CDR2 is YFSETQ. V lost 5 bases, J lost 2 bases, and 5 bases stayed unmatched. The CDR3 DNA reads TGCGCCAGCAGTGCAGGGGGCTCTACTAATGAAAAACTGTTTTTT. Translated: CASSAGGSTNEKLFF.

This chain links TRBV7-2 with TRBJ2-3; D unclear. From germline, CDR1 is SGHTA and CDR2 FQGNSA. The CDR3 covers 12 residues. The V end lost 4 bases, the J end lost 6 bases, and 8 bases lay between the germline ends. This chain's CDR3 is CASSSLWDTQYF. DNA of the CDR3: TGTGCCAGCAGCTCCCTATGGGATACGCAGTATTTT.

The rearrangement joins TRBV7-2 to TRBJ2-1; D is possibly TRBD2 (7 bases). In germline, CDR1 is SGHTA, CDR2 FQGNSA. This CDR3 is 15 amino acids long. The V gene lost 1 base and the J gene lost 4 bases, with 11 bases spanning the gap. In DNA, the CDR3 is TGTGCCAGCAGCTTAGGGGGGGGCTTATACAATGAGCAGTTCTTC. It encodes CASSLGGGLYNEQFF.

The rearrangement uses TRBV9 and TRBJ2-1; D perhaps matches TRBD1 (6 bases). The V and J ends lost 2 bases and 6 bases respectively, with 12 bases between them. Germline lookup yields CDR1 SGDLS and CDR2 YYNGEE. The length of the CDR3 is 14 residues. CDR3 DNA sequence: TGTGCCAGCAGCGTTTTGACAGGCTCCAATGAGCAGTTCTTC. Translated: CASSVLTGSNEQFF.

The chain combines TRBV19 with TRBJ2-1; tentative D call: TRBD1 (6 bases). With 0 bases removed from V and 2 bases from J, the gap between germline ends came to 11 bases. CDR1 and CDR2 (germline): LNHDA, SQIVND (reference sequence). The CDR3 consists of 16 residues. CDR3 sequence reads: CASSIDQGPPYNEQFF. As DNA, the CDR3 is TGTGCCAGTAGTATAGATCAGGGGCCCCCCTACAATGAGCAGTTCTTC.